This entry lists 15 T cell receptor beta chains sequenced from one sample in a study of tumor and adjacent non-tumor tissue in lung cancer. No cell sorting was done before RNA was extracted from the tissue. More than 3 cm separated this lung sample from the edge of the tumor. A modified ARM-PCR protocol with three rounds of nested PCR amplified TCRbeta. TCRdb called the multiplex PCR reads again in MiXCR, with one record for every CDR3 protein. Among about 110,000 distinct CDR3 sequences listed, roughly three fifths were seen once. What was sequenced was distant non-tumor lung tissue. These receptors originate from a man in his sixties with non-small cell lung cancer.

A note on this clonotype: One end of the junction fails to match germline, which may point to a read error. V usage is TRBV6-2 or TRBV6-3 and J usage is TRBJ1-1; D not certain. Germline CDR1 MNHEY, CDR2 SVGEGT. The CDR3 covers 16 residues. In DNA form, the CDR3 reads TGTGCCAGCAGTTACGCCCCCGCGGCGGGTGGCACTGAAGCTTCCTTT. Residues: CASSYAPAAGGTEASF.

This chain uses TRBV30 with TRBJ1-2; no clear D gene. The CDR3 has 15 residues. Looked up from germline, CDR1 is GTSNPN and CDR2 is SVGIG (reference sequence). V lost 0 bases and J lost 4, with 15 bases in between. CDR3: CAWSVPRAATYGYTF. CDR3 coding DNA: TGTGCCTGGAGTGTACCGAGGGCAGCAACCTATGGCTACACCTTC.

Comments on this clonotype: Germline and junction disagree at one end, which may indicate a read error. The gene calls are TRBV20-1 and TRBJ1-1, with D maybe TRBD1 (5 bases). Looked up from germline, CDR1 is DFQATT and CDR2 is SNEGSKA (reference sequence). CDR3 length equals 16 residues. The DNA of the CDR3 is TGCAGAGCTAGAGATCTCTCAGGGCAGCGGAGCACTGAAGCTTTCTTT. Its translation: CRARDLSGQRSTEAFF.

A word on this clonotype: Just one base apart from a much larger clone, this may be a read error. This chain connects TRBV12-3 or TRBV12-4 to TRBJ1-5, with D possibly being TRBD1 (5 bases). Trimming removed 5 bases from V and 4 bases from J, with 12 bases in between. The CDR3 consists of 14 residues. CDR3 amino acids: CASSPRQFNQPQHF. CDR3 sequence (DNA): TGTGCCAGCAGTCCCAGACAGTTTAATCAGCCCCAGCATTTT.

This clonotype was picked up many times. The rearrangement joins TRBV6-5 to TRBJ2-3; TRBD2 aligns across 9 bases. CDR3 length equals 16 residues. Trimming at V came to 4 bases and at J to 7 bases, leaving 12 bases not matched to a gene. Looked up from germline, CDR1 is MNHEY and CDR2 is SVGAGI. The CDR3 loop reads CASSLGKAGGLNTQYF. CDR3 DNA: TGTGCCAGCAGTTTAGGGAAAGCGGGAGGTTTAAATACGCAGTATTTT.

Details on this clonotype: A clone one base away is much larger, so this may be a read error. The rearrangement links TRBV20-1 to TRBJ2-1, with 7 bases lining up with TRBD1. Unmatched junction bases numbered 7, after V lost 0 bases and J lost 5 bases. The CDR3 length is 15 residues. Germline loops: CDR1 DFQATT, CDR2 SNEGSKA (reference sequence). CDR3 loop: CSAREKDRANNEQFF. CDR3 DNA: TGCAGTGCTAGAGAGAAAGACAGGGCCAACAATGAGCAGTTCTTC.

The V and J genes are TRBV20-1 and TRBJ1-3; D gene ambiguous. The CDR3 runs to 13 residues. V dropped 6 bases and J dropped 0 bases, with 9 bases sitting between them. The germline V gene encodes CDR1 DFQATT and CDR2 SNEGSKA (reference sequence). The DNA for the CDR3 is TGCAGTGCCCGGCTCGGCTCTGGAAACACCATATATTTT. Translating it yields CSARLGSGNTIYF.

This clonotype was counted between two and nine times. This could be a read error, since a much larger clone is one nucleotide away. This rearrangement joins TRBV7-9 to TRBJ2-1; D is undetermined. The CDR3 sequence is 14 residues long. CDR1 and CDR2 from the germline V gene are SEHNR and FQNEAQ (reference sequence). CDR3 in DNA: TGTGCCAGCAGCCTTTTTGATTCCTACAATAAGCAGTTCTTC. Protein: CASSLFDSYNKQFF.

On this clonotype itself: Given a much more abundant clone one base away, this may be a read error. The rearrangement joins TRBV28 to TRBJ2-7; 7 bases fit TRBD2. The CDR3 consists of 14 residues. Germline V lookup: CDR1 MDHEN, CDR2 SYDVKM. CDR3 sequence: CASGISGGIYEHYF. In nucleotides, the CDR3 is TGTGCCAGCGGGATCTCGGGAGGTATATACGAGCACTACTTC.

Remarks on this clonotype: A much larger clone sits a single nucleotide away, making a read error possible. V is TRBV12-3 or TRBV12-4 and J is TRBJ2-7, with D possibly being TRBD1 (6 bases). The CDR3 runs 13 residues. CDR3 in DNA: TGTGCCAGCAGTACGGACAGAACCTACGGGCAGTACTTC. It yields the protein CASSTDRTYGQYF.

As concerns this clonotype: At one end, the junction sequence differs from germline, possibly due to a read error. The V gene is TRBV6-2 or TRBV6-3, the J gene TRBJ1-4; D call uncertain. Per the germline V gene, CDR1 is MNHEY and CDR2 is SVGEGT. The CDR3 is made up of 14 amino acids. CDR3 nucleotides: TGTGCCATCAGTTACTCGGAGAGGCAGAAAAAACTGTTTTTT. This gives the protein CAISYSERQKKLFF.

On this clonotype: The junction does not match germline at one end; this may be a read error. The chain has TRBV4-2 and TRBJ2-5; D perhaps matches TRBD2 (5 bases). The CDR3 totals 15 residues. Germline CDR1 reads LGHNA; CDR2 reads YNFKEQ. The CDR3 sequence: CVSNQADQPRETQYF. Written as DNA, the CDR3 is TGTGTCAGCAACCAAGCGGATCAGCCTCGAGAGACCCAGTACTTC.

Of note for this clonotype: Mismatch with germline at one junction end may stem from a read error. V and J are TRBV11-2 and TRBJ2-5, with a tentative D call TRBD2 (6 bases). Germline V lookup: CDR1 SGHAT, CDR2 FQNNGV. The CDR3 runs 16 residues. CDR3 DNA: TGTGGCAGCAGCCCCCATACTGGCGGGGTGTGGGAGACCCAGTACTTC. Residues: CGSSPHTGGVWETQYF.

As regards this clonotype: Just one base apart from a much larger clone, this may be a read error. The rearrangement uses TRBV5-5 and TRBJ1-3; weak D call: TRBD1 (6 bases). The CDR3 has 14 amino acids. From germline, CDR1 is SGHKS and CDR2 YYEKEE (reference sequence). The CDR3 nucleotides read TGTGTCAGCAGCTCAGGGGACCGTGGAAACACCATATATTTT. Protein product: CVSSSGDRGNTIYF.

This clonotype was observed a single time. The V gene is TRBV4-3, the J gene TRBJ2-1; tentatively, D is TRBD2 (6 bases). The CDR3 covers 13 residues. Germline CDR1 reads LGHNA; CDR2 reads YSLEER. CDR3 DNA sequence: TGCACCTGCAGCCAAGTGCTAACTAGCGAGCAGTTCTTC. This gives the protein CTCSQVLTSEQFF.